These T cell receptor beta chains were read from a single sample in a study of blood T cell repertoires in COVID-19. The method was immunoSEQ multiplex PCR; TCRdb's version includes in-frame clones alone and lacks a portion of them. The sample yields about 250,000 clones, approximately 90% seen once. The sequenced sample consisted of peripheral blood. Receptor source: a man aged 18 to 29 with active or convalescent COVID-19. Both conserved end residues are part of each CDR3. A D gene is named only where the DNA matches it firmly. Only part of the rows carry a size: once, few, many, or a class if the clone is expanded.

size: NA
J: TRBJ1-2
D: TRBD1
V: TRBV9
CDR3: CASSAGQGHYGYTF
DNA: TGTGCCAGCAGCGCTGGACAGGGGCACTATGGCTACACCTTC

size: NA
J: TRBJ2-7
D: NA
V: TRBV6-7
CDR3: CASTRRRYEQYF
DNA: TGTGCCAGCACTCGGCGGCGGTACGAGCAGTACTTC

size: NA
J: TRBJ1-2
D: TRBD1
V: TRBV19
CDR3: CASSKTGNYGYTF
DNA: TGTGCCAGTAGTAAGACAGGGAACTATGGCTACACCTTC

size: NA
J: TRBJ1-5
D: NA
V: TRBV7-2
CDR3: CASSPDSSNQPQHF
DNA: TGTGCCAGCAGCCCGGACAGTTCAAATCAGCCCCAGCATTTT

size: NA
J: TRBJ2-1
D: TRBD2
V: TRBV19
CDR3: CASNSGRYNEQFF
DNA: TGTGCCAGTAATAGCGGGAGATACAATGAGCAGTTCTTC

size: NA
J: TRBJ1-6
D: NA
V: TRBV13
CDR3: CASSLGVQGRNSPLHF
DNA: TGTGCCAGCAGCTTAGGGGTACAGGGTCGTAATTCACCCCTCCACTTT

size: few
J: TRBJ1-3
D: NA
V: TRBV10-3
CDR3: CAIQQGFAGNTIYF
DNA: TGTGCCATCCAACAGGGCTTTGCTGGAAACACCATATATTTT

size: NA
J: TRBJ2-5
D: NA
V: TRBV7-3
CDR3: CASSLRLQETQYF
DNA: TGTGCCAGCAGCTTACGACTGCAAGAGACCCAGTACTTC

size: NA
J: TRBJ2-1
D: TRBD1
V: TRBV5-4
CDR3: CASSLGQGGHNEQFF
DNA: TGTGCCAGCAGCTTGGGACAGGGGGGCCACAATGAGCAGTTCTTC

size: few
J: TRBJ1-6
D: TRBD1
V: TRBV28
CDR3: CASSPRQGDYNSPLHF
DNA: TGTGCCAGCAGTCCCCGACAGGGCGACTATAATTCACCCCTCCACTTT

size: NA
J: TRBJ1-2
D: NA
V: TRBV4-3
CDR3: CASSQPGVSGGYTF
DNA: TGCGCCAGCAGCCAGCCAGGGGTATCAGGCGGCTACACCTTC

size: NA
J: TRBJ2-7
D: TRBD2
V: TRBV5-4
CDR3: CASSLALAGGRGEQYF
DNA: TGTGCCAGCAGCTTAGCTCTAGCGGGGGGGAGAGGCGAGCAGTACTTC

size: NA
J: TRBJ2-2
D: NA
V: TRBV28
CDR3: CASTRRESGTGELFF
DNA: TGTGCCAGTACTCGACGGGAGTCGGGCACCGGGGAGCTGTTTTTT

size: NA
J: TRBJ1-2
D: NA
V: TRBV9
CDR3: CASSPLGDTRELNGYTF
DNA: TGTGCCAGCAGCCCTTTGGGGGACACCCGAGAGTTGAATGGCTACACCTTC

size: NA
J: TRBJ1-1
D: TRBD1
V: TRBV5-1
CDR3: CASRPTGGWSGYTEAFF
DNA: TGCGCCAGCAGACCCACAGGGGGCTGGTCTGGGTACACTGAAGCTTTCTTT

size: NA
J: TRBJ1-1
D: NA
V: TRBV11-3
CDR3: CASSLAENTEAFF
DNA: TGTGCCAGCAGCTTAGCAGAGAACACTGAAGCTTTCTTT

size: few
J: TRBJ1-5
D: NA
V: TRBV5-4
CDR3: CASSLGVGDQPQHF
DNA: TGTGCCAGCAGCTTGGGTGTAGGGGATCAGCCCCAGCATTTT

size: NA
J: TRBJ2-2
D: NA
V: TRBV3-1/TRBV3-2
CDR3: CASSQERQTNTGELFF
DNA: TGTGCCAGCAGCCAAGAAAGACAGACTAACACCGGGGAGCTGTTTTTT

size: NA
J: TRBJ2-5
D: TRBD1
V: TRBV28
CDR3: CASSGDRGTTHQETQYF
DNA: TGTGCCAGCAGTGGGGACAGGGGGACTACTCACCAAGAGACCCAGTACTTC

size: NA
J: TRBJ1-1
D: TRBD1
V: TRBV7-8
CDR3: CASVKGQGRTEAFF
DNA: TGTGCCAGTGTAAAGGGACAGGGAAGGACTGAAGCTTTCTTT

size: NA
J: TRBJ1-1
D: NA
V: TRBV7-2
CDR3: CASSLGPGNTEAFF
DNA: TGTGCCAGCAGCTTAGGACCGGGGAACACTGAAGCTTTCTTT

size: NA
J: TRBJ1-2
D: TRBD1
V: TRBV19
CDR3: CASSIGTGDYGYTF
DNA: TGTGCCAGTAGTATCGGGACAGGGGACTATGGCTACACCTTC

size: NA
J: TRBJ1-6
D: NA
V: TRBV11-2
CDR3: CASSEHSGDIHSPLHF
DNA: TGTGCCAGCAGCGAGCATTCGGGGGATATTCATTCGCCCCTCCACTTT

size: NA
J: TRBJ2-2
D: NA
V: TRBV4-3
CDR3: CASSPPRRTGELFF
DNA: TGCGCCAGCAGCCCTCCGCGTCGGACCGGGGAGCTGTTTTTT

size: NA
J: TRBJ2-6
D: TRBD1
V: TRBV19
CDR3: CASSIRDRGRSGANVLTF
DNA: TGTGCCAGTAGTATACGAGACAGGGGGCGTTCTGGGGCCAACGTCCTGACTTTC

size: NA
J: TRBJ2-7
D: TRBD1
V: TRBV6-5
CDR3: CASRSGQGVSYEQYF
DNA: TGTGCCAGCAGATCGGGACAGGGGGTTTCCTACGAGCAGTACTTC

size: once
J: TRBJ1-1
D: NA
V: TRBV29-1
CDR3: CSAQNTEAFF
DNA: TGCAGCGCTCAAAACACTGAAGCTTTCTTT

size: once
J: TRBJ2-1
D: TRBD2
V: TRBV9
CDR3: CASSVGWGGYNEQFF
DNA: TGTGCCAGCAGCGTTGGGTGGGGGGGATACAATGAGCAGTTCTTC

size: NA
J: TRBJ2-2
D: TRBD1
V: TRBV27
CDR3: CASSSRQGANTGELFF
DNA: TGTGCCAGCAGCTCCCGACAGGGGGCTAACACCGGGGAGCTGTTTTTT

size: NA
J: TRBJ1-2
D: NA
V: TRBV7-9
CDR3: CASSLAAVNYGYTF
DNA: TGTGCCAGCAGCTTAGCAGCTGTTAACTATGGCTACACCTTC

size: NA
J: TRBJ2-7
D: NA
V: TRBV25-1
CDR3: CASSAHSQQALAVYEQYF
DNA: TGTGCCAGCAGTGCCCACAGCCAACAGGCTTTAGCCGTCTACGAGCAGTACTTC

size: NA
J: TRBJ1-5
D: NA
V: TRBV9
CDR3: CASSVGGGQPQHF
DNA: TGTGCCAGCAGCGTAGGCGGGGGGCAGCCCCAGCATTTT

size: NA
J: TRBJ1-2
D: NA
V: TRBV5-3
CDR3: CARSPGDMGCRGYTF
DNA: TGTGCCAGAAGCCCCGGGGACATGGGTTGTCGGGGCTACACCTTC

size: NA
J: TRBJ2-1
D: TRBD2
V: TRBV2
CDR3: CASTKLAGNFNEQFF
DNA: TGTGCCAGCACAAAACTAGCGGGAAATTTCAATGAGCAGTTCTTC

size: NA
J: TRBJ1-2
D: NA
V: TRBV5-6
CDR3: CASSQTNYGYTF
DNA: TGTGCCAGCAGCCAAACTAACTATGGCTACACCTTC

size: NA
J: TRBJ2-7
D: NA
V: TRBV5-6
CDR3: CASSNRDTRGEQYF
DNA: TGTGCCAGCAGCAACCGGGACACCAGGGGCGAGCAGTACTTC

size: once
J: TRBJ1-1
D: NA
V: TRBV2
CDR3: CASRKQGQGNRGTEAFF
DNA: TGTGCCAGCAGAAAGCAGGGGCAGGGCAATAGGGGCACTGAAGCTTTCTTT

size: NA
J: TRBJ2-3
D: NA
V: TRBV12-2
CDR3: CASRFLACSGITDTQYF
DNA: TGTGCAAGTCGCTTTCTTGCGTGCAGCGGGATCACAGATACGCAGTATTTT

size: NA
J: TRBJ2-5
D: TRBD1
V: TRBV5-1
CDR3: CASSPTGDTETQYF
DNA: TGCGCCAGCAGCCCGACAGGGGATACAGAGACCCAGTACTTC

size: NA
J: TRBJ2-3
D: NA
V: TRBV6-5
CDR3: CASRRRGWTDTQYF
DNA: TGTGCCAGCAGACGTCGGGGGTGGACAGATACGCAGTATTTT

size: once
J: TRBJ2-1
D: TRBD2
V: TRBV19
CDR3: CASSTGGGSNEQFF
DNA: TGTGCCAGTAGTACGGGGGGTGGTAGCAATGAGCAGTTCTTC

size: NA
J: TRBJ1-1
D: NA
V: TRBV18
CDR3: CASSPGVEAFF
DNA: TGTGCCAGCTCTCCGGGTGTTGAAGCTTTCTTT

size: NA
J: TRBJ1-2
D: TRBD1
V: TRBV11-3
CDR3: CASRRTGGDYGYTF
DNA: TGTGCCAGCAGACGGACAGGGGGCGACTATGGCTACACCTTC

size: NA
J: TRBJ1-5
D: NA
V: TRBV7-9
CDR3: CASSHGGSQHF
DNA: TGTGCCAGCAGCCATGGAGGGTCCCAGCATTTT

size: once
J: TRBJ2-2
D: NA
V: TRBV11-3
CDR3: CASSLDYRRQGGTGELFF
DNA: TGTGCCAGCAGCTTGGATTACCGTCGACAGGGAGGTACCGGGGAGCTGTTTTTT

size: NA
J: TRBJ1-1
D: NA
V: TRBV18
CDR3: CASSPVVTLWNTEAFF
DNA: TGTGCCAGCTCACCTGTGGTCACGCTATGGAACACTGAAGCTTTCTTT

size: NA
J: TRBJ2-3
D: TRBD1
V: TRBV9
CDR3: CASSVGSRGLGDTQYF
DNA: TGTGCCAGCAGCGTAGGGTCCAGGGGGCTTGGGGATACGCAGTATTTT

size: NA
J: TRBJ1-4
D: TRBD1
V: TRBV5-5
CDR3: CASRRDRPMVEKLFF
DNA: TGTGCCAGCAGGCGGGACAGGCCCATGGTGGAAAAACTGTTTTTT

size: few
J: TRBJ2-7
D: NA
V: TRBV5-1
CDR3: CASSLNRVYEQYF
DNA: TGCGCCAGCAGCTTGAACAGGGTGTACGAGCAGTACTTC

size: NA
J: TRBJ1-5
D: TRBD1
V: TRBV5-5
CDR3: CASSVGQGWNQPQHF
DNA: TGTGCCAGCAGCGTGGGACAGGGATGGAATCAGCCCCAGCATTTT

size: NA
J: TRBJ1-6
D: TRBD1
V: TRBV30
CDR3: CAWSVEGALSPLHF
DNA: TGTGCCTGGAGTGTGGAGGGGGCCTTGTCACCCCTCCACTTT

size: NA
J: TRBJ1-5
D: NA
V: TRBV27
CDR3: CASRGERNQPQHF
DNA: TGTGCCAGCCGGGGGGAGCGCAATCAGCCCCAGCATTTT

size: NA
J: TRBJ2-7
D: TRBD2
V: TRBV20-1
CDR3: CSAIRGVEQYF
DNA: TGCAGTGCTATACGGGGGGTGGAGCAGTACTTC

size: NA
J: TRBJ2-7
D: NA
V: TRBV7-2
CDR3: CASSIRTQSSYEQYF
DNA: TGTGCCAGCAGCATTAGGACACAGAGCTCCTACGAGCAGTACTTC

size: NA
J: TRBJ2-7
D: TRBD1
V: TRBV6-5
CDR3: CASSWGTGSSYEQYF
DNA: TGTGCCAGCAGTTGGGGGACAGGGAGCTCCTACGAGCAGTACTTC